These T cell receptor beta chains were read from a single sample in a study of cytomegalovirus exposure and HLA in healthy donors. Sequencing used immunoSEQ multiplex PCR; TCRdb keeps in-frame clones, though not all of them. In the table there are 120,000 or so clones, approximately 82% of which are singletons. Sequencing used PBMCs. These TCRs come from a man aged 30-40 years in good health and CMV-seropositive. The CDR3 runs from the conserved cysteine through the conserved F or W. D genes are given only for firm matches.

j_call v_call d_call cdr3_aa
TRBJ2-1 TRBV7-9 TRBD2 CASSLFRGGLPVSNEQFF
TRBJ2-3 TRBV29-1 TRBD2 CSVWGGGGTDTQYF
TRBJ2-7 TRBV2 - CASREGTYEQYF
TRBJ2-6 TRBV4-3 - CASSQDAQRSGANVLTF
TRBJ1-6 TRBV5-5 TRBD1 CASSLGGGVYSPLHF
TRBJ2-7 TRBV28 - CASSPGTYEQYF
TRBJ2-7 TRBV7-3 TRBD2 CASSLSAGGPYEQYF
TRBJ1-3 TRBV7-9 TRBD1 CASSLSRTGTGNTIYF
TRBJ2-7 TRBV11-2 TRBD2 CASSPLGLAAYEQYF
TRBJ1-2 TRBV6-6 - CASSYAEGVVGYTF
TRBJ2-7 TRBV6-1 - CASSESSLSYEQYF
TRBJ2-5 TRBV5-6 - CASSQTGRKTQYF
TRBJ2-1 TRBV7-3 - CASSSPGTAYNEQFF
TRBJ2-5 TRBV4-3 TRBD2 CASSPGTSGWYQETQYF